A selection of T cell receptor beta chains follows, all from one sample in a study of T cells in Graves' hyperthyroidism and ophthalmopathy. TCRdb called the multiplex PCR reads again in MiXCR, with one record for every CDR3 protein. This table has approximately 600,000 distinct CDR3 sequences, roughly 13% appearing once. The sequenced sample was blood. Receptor source: a young woman with Graves' hyperthyroidism that later progressed to Graves' ophthalmopathy. Each CDR3 is given without its conserved first and last residue. Each record gives: clone size, J gene, V gene, CDR3 protein. Size values are once, few and many counts, or a class for expanded clones, and some rows have none.

>many|TRBJ1-1|TRBV6-1
ASSPQEGTEAF
>many|TRBJ2-7|TRBV28
ASSLIRGKSYEQY
>many|TRBJ2-1|TRBV6-2/TRBV6-3
ASSYSKGTSGDDNEQF
>many|TRBJ2-5|TRBV7-8
ASSLAPDSYPQETQY
>many|TRBJ2-7|TRBV15
ATSRGSAGPSYEQY
>-|TRBJ2-7|TRBV6-1
ASMTGPPYEQY
>many|TRBJ2-7|TRBV6-1
ASNNRATEQY
>many|TRBJ2-7|TRBV20-1
SADCPTPSYEQY
>many|TRBJ1-2|TRBV18
ASSPEQDYGYT
>many|TRBJ1-1|TRBV3-2
ASSARDRANTEAF
>-|TRBJ1-3|TRBV7-8
ASSVRTGNTIY
>-|TRBJ1-3|TRBV7-2
ASSPVGSSGNTIY
>-|TRBJ1-3|TRBV6-2/TRBV6-3
ASSSTSALEDTIY
>many|TRBJ2-1|TRBV12-3/TRBV12-4
ASSLRGHYNEQF
>-|TRBJ1-1|TRBV6-1
ASSEVRLNTEAF
>many|TRBJ1-1|TRBV15
ATSNPVSAEAF
>-|TRBJ2-2|TRBV6-2/TRBV6-3
ASSPGLATTGELF
>once|TRBJ1-5|TRBV28
ASSLQQRLGDQPQH
>many|TRBJ1-1|TRBV28
TSSPPDRDESEAF
>many|TRBJ1-5|TRBV7-2
ASSGRGQPQH
>-|TRBJ1-2|TRBV6-5
ASSYPGQGLVNYGYT
>many|TRBJ1-1|TRBV5-1
ASSITGTGHTEAF
>few|TRBJ2-2|TRBV19
ASSLDRGQTGELF
>many|TRBJ2-3|TRBV29-1
SVEQPGEADTQY
>-|TRBJ1-1|TRBV20-1
SARFSGSRVEPNTEAF
>many|TRBJ1-6|TRBV11-3
ASSTSNRANNSPLH
>many|TRBJ2-7|TRBV20-1
SAELATSGYEQY
>-|TRBJ2-7|TRBV5-6
ASSQPPGQGAGEQY
>few|TRBJ1-5|TRBV25-1
ASGEGNQPQH